This T cell receptor (beta chain) was sequenced for a study of blood T cell repertoires in COVID-19. The table lists this clone with a count of one. Original handling: The authors estimated nucleated cell counts from reference gene primer amplification. Method: immunoSEQ multiplex PCR; TCRdb's copy keeps in-frame clones and lacks some. Clone size and the V and J calls come from that table; the DNA yielded D and trimming. Found here are around 300,000 clones, more than 70% of them singletons; the top ten hold approximately 2%. The CDR3 covers 16 residues. Trimming removed 4 bases from V and 1 base from J; junction bases left unmatched: 7. The germline gives CDR1 SGHTA, CDR2 FQGNSA.

This sequence joins TRBV7-2 and TRBJ1-2, with 9 bases fitting TRBD1. The sequencing sample was made of PBMCs or T cells enriched from blood (not recorded which). This sequence originates from a woman aged 55-70 years in a cohort exposed to, infected with or recovered from COVID-19 (not recorded which). The CDR3 loop is CASSSKQGAINYGYTF. DNA for the CDR3: TGTGCCAGCAGCTCAAAACAGGGGGCCATTAACTATGGCTACACCTTC.